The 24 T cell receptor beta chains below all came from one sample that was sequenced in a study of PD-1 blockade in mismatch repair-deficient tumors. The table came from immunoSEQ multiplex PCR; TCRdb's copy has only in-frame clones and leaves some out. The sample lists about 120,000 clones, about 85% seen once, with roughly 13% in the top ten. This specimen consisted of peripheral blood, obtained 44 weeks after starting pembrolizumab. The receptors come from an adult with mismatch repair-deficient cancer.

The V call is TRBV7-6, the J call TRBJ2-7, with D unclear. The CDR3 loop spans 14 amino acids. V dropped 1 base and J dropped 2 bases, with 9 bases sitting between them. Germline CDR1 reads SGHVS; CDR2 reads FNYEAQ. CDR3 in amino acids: CASSLGEGTYEQYF. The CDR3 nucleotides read TGTGCCAGCAGCTTAGGGGAAGGTACCTACGAGCAGTACTTC.

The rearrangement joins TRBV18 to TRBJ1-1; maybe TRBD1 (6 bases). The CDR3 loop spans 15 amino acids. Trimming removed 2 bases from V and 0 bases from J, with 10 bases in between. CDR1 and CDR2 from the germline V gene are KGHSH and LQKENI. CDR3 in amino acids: CASSPRQVMNTEAFF. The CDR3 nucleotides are TGTGCCAGCTCACCAAGACAGGTCATGAACACTGAAGCTTTCTTT.

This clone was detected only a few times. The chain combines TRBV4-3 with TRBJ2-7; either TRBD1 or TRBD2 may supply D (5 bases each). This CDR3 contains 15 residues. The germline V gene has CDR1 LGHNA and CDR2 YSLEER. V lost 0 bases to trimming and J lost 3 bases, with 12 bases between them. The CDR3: CASSQDQGRHYEQYF. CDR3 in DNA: TGCGCCAGCAGCCAAGACCAGGGACGGCACTACGAGCAGTACTTC.

CDR3 loop: CASSSQNTEAFF. The CDR3 coding sequence is TGTGCCAGCAGCTCCCAGAACACTGAAGCTTTCTTT. The rearrangement joins TRBV11-2 to TRBJ1-1; D remains ambiguous. Germline CDR1 and CDR2: SGHAT and FQNNGV. Trimming took 4 bases from V and 1 from J, leaving 4 bases between them. The CDR3 runs to 12 residues.

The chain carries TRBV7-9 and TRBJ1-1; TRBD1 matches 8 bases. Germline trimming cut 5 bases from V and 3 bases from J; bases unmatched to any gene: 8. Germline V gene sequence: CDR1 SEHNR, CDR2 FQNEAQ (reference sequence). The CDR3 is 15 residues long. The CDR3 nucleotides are TGTGCCAGCAGCGAGAGGACAGGGTGGGACACTGAAGCTTTCTTT. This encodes CASSERTGWDTEAFF.

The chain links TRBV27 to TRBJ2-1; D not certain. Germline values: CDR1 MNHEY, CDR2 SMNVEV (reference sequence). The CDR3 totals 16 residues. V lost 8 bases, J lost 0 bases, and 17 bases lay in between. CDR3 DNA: TGTGCCAGCGCAAGCCCCGGGCTGAGCTCCTACAATGAGCAGTTCTTC. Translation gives CASASPGLSSYNEQFF.

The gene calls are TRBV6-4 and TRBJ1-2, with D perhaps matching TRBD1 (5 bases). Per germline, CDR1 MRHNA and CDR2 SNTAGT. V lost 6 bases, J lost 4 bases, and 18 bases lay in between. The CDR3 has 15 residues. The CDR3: CASRHIGADPYGYTF. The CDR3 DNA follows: TGTGCCAGCAGACACATCGGGGCAGATCCCTATGGCTACACCTTC.

The CDR3 here is CASSLSRALRLSEQYF. The DNA for the CDR3 is TGTGCCAGCAGTCTCTCTCGGGCGCTTAGGCTCTCCGAGCAGTACTTC. The V and J genes are TRBV27 and TRBJ2-7; D is unresolved. The CDR3 has 16 amino acids. The V gene's germline CDR1 is MNHEY and CDR2 SMNVEV (reference sequence). The V end was cut by 5 bases, the J end by 6 bases, with 23 bases between.

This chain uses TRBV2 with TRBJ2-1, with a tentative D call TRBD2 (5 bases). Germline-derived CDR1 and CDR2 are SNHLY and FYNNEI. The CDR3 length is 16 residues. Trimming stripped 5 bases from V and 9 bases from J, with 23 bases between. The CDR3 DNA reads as TGTGCCAGCAGTTGGGGTGGTACATACGGGGTCACTGAGCAGTTCTTC. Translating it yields CASSWGGTYGVTEQFF.

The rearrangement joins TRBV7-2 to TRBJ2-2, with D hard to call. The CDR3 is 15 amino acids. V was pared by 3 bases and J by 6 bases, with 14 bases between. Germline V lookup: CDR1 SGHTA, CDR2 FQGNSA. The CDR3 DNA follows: TGTGCCAGCAGCTTGTCTGCGGAAAAAGCCGGGGAGCTGTTTTTT. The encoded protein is CASSLSAEKAGELFF.

In DNA form, the CDR3 reads TGTGCCAGCAGACCTGGTCTAGCGATGAGGGAGACCCAGTACTTC. Amino acids: CASRPGLAMRETQYF. The rearrangement uses TRBV2 and TRBJ2-5; a possible D gene is TRBD2 (6 bases). Germline assignment: CDR1 SNHLY and CDR2 FYNNEI. V was cut by 6 bases and J by 5 bases, with 19 bases left in between. This CDR3 region has 15 residues.

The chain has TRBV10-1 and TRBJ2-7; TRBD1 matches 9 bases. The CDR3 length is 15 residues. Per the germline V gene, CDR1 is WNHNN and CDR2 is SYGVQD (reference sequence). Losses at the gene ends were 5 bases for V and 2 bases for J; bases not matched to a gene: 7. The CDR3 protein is CASSPLDRGPYEQYF. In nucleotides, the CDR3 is TGCGCCAGCAGTCCTTTGGACAGGGGACCCTACGAGCAGTACTTC.

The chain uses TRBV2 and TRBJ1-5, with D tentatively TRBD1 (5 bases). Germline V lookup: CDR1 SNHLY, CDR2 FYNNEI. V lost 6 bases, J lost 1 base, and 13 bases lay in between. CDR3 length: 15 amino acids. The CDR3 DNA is TGTGCCAGCAGCATTATAGGGGTAAGCAATCAGCCCCAGCATTTT. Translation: CASSIIGVSNQPQHF. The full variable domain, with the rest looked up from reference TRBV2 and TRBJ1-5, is EPEVTQTPSHQVTQMGQEVILRCVPISNHLYFYWYRQILGQKVEFLVSFYNNEISEKSEIFDDQFSVERPDGSNFTLKIRSTKLEDSAMYFCASSIIGVSNQPQHFGDGTRLSIL.

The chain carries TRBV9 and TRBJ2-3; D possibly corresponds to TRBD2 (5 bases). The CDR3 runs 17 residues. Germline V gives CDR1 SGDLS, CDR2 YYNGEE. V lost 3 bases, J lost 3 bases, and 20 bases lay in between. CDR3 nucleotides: TGTGCCAGCAGCGAGGAAAACAAGGGTGAGGGTACAGATACGCAGTATTTT. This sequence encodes CASSEENKGEGTDTQYF.

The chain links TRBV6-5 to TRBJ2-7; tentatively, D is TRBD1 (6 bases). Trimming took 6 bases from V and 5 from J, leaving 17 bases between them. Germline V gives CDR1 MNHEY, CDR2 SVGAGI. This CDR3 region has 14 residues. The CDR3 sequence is CASSPRTERDEQYF. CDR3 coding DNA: TGTGCCAGCAGCCCCCGGACAGAAAGGGACGAGCAGTACTTC.

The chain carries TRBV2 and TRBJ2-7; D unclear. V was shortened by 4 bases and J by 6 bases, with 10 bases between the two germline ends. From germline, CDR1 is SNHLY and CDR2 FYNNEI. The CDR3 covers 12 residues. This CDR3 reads CASSGLVSEQYF. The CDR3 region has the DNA TGTGCCAGCAGTGGGTTAGTGTCCGAGCAGTACTTC.

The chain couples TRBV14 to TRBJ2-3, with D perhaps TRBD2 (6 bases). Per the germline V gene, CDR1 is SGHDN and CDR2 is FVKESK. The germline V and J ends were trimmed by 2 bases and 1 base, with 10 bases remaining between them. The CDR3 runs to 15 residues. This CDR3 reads CASSQPGLGTDTQYF. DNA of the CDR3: TGTGCCAGCAGCCAACCGGGACTTGGCACAGATACGCAGTATTTT.

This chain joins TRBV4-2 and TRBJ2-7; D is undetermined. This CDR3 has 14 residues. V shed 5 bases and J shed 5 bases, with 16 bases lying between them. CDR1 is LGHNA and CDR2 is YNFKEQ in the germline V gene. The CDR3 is CASSSWGISDEQYF. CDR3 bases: TGTGCCAGCAGCTCCTGGGGTATATCGGACGAGCAGTACTTC.

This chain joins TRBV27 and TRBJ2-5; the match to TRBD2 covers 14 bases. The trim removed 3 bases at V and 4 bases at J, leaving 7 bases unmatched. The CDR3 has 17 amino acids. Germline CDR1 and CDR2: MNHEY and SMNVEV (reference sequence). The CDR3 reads CASSFGTSGSGGETQYF. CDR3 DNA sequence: TGTGCCAGCAGTTTCGGGACTAGCGGGAGTGGTGGAGAGACCCAGTACTTC.

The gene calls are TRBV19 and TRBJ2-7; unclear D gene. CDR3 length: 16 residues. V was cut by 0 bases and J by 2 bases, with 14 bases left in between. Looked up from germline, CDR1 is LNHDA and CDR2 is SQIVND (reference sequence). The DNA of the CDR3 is TGTGCCAGTAGTATAGAATCTGGGCCAGCGACCTACGAGCAGTACTTC. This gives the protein CASSIESGPATYEQYF.

The CDR3 region has the DNA TGTGCCAGCAGTTTATTCCCGAGGCAGGGAAGCACAGATACGCAGTATTTT. As protein: CASSLFPRQGSTDTQYF. The chain joins TRBV27 to TRBJ2-3; a weak D match, TRBD1 (5 bases). The CDR3 extends over 17 amino acids. Trimming took off 1 base at V and 0 bases at J, with 14 bases between the two ends. Germline CDR1 and CDR2: MNHEY and SMNVEV (reference sequence).

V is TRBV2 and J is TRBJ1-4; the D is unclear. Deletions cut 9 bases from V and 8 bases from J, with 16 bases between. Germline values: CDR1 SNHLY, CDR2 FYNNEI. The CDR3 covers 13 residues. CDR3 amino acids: CASTGSSLEKLFF. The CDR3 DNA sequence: TGTGCCAGTACCGGTTCTTCCTTAGAAAAACTGTTTTTT.

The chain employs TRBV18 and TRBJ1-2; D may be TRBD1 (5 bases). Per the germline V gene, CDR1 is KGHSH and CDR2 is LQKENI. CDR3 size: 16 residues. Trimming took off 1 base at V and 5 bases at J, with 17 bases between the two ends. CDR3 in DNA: TGTGCCAGCTCACCACGTACAGGATCTAGCTCTTATGGCTACACCTTC. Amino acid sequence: CASSPRTGSSSYGYTF.

The CDR3 here is CASSLSDRTEAFF. DNA of the CDR3: TGTGCCAGCAGTTTATCGGACCGGACTGAAGCTTTCTTT. The chain uses TRBV27 and TRBJ1-1; no definite D call. V lost 0 bases and J lost 5, with 7 bases in between. CDR1 and CDR2 (germline): MNHEY, SMNVEV (reference sequence). The CDR3 has 13 amino acids.